The text below deals with one T cell receptor beta chain. Antigen: not known. The sample originates from a study of T cell responses to AZD1222 COVID-19 vaccine. Study findings and constraints: Increases in Spike-specific TCR breadth and depth were seen after two AZD1222 doses. Donors skewed white British and female; clonal diversity was possibly underestimated.

The CDR3 has 13 amino acids. Germline V CDR1 and CDR2: SQVTM, ANQGSEA. Trimming shortened V by 2 bases and J by 3 bases, and 8 bases separated the two germline ends. The method was immunoSEQ multiplex PCR; TCRdb's version includes in-frame clones alone and lacks a portion of them. Of 100,000 or so clones in the sample, 88% were seen once. This rearrangement joins TRBV29-1 to TRBJ2-1, with a possible D match to TRBD1 (6 bases). This sample comprised peripheral blood, obtained on day 0 of AZD1222 vaccination. This clonotype originated in an adult in good health. The CDR3 nucleotides read TGCAGCGTTGAACAGGACAGCTACAATGAGCAGTTCTTC. Translating it yields CSVEQDSYNEQFF.